The rows below give T cell receptor beta chains drawn from one sample of a study of neurological immune-mediated disorders. TCRdb reprocessed the 5' RACE reads via MiXCR and lists one record per CDR3 protein. The profile covers 50,000 to 65,000 distinct CDR3 sequences, with roughly 3.5% appearing a single time and approximately 1.6% taken by the ten largest. Sequencing input: PBMCs. The origin of the receptors is a young man with multiple sclerosis. CDR3s include the opening cysteine and the closing phenylalanine or tryptophan. D genes are given only for firm matches. Rows give clone size only sometimes, using once, few, many, or a class for an expanded clone.

j_call v_call clone_size d_call cdr3_aa cdr3_nt
TRBJ1-5 TRBV20-1 many . CSARDPRIAGGAAQPQHF TGCAGTGCTAGAGACCCCCGGATTGCCGGGGGCGCCGCTCAGCCCCAGCATTTT
TRBJ1-1 TRBV25-1 many . CASSPEGVPEAFF TGTGCCAGCAGTCCCGAGGGGGTACCTGAAGCTTTCTTT
TRBJ2-1 TRBV5-1 medium-sized . CASSFTNNEQFF TGCGCCAGCAGCTTTACGAACAATGAGCAGTTCTTC
TRBJ2-7 TRBV20-1 many . CSARGYSYEQYF TGCAGTGCTAGAGGATATTCCTACGAGCAGTACTTC
TRBJ2-5 TRBV12-3/TRBV12-4 many . CASSGTVKETQYF TGTGCCAGCAGCGGGACGGTAAAAGAGACCCAGTACTTC
TRBJ2-3 TRBV6-5 many . CASSWAQDTDTQYF TGTGCCAGCAGTTGGGCCCAAGACACAGATACGCAGTATTTT
TRBJ1-2 TRBV7-8 many TRBD1 CASSATSGTAYGYTF TGTGCCAGCAGCGCGACTTCCGGGACAGCTTATGGCTACACCTTC
TRBJ2-1 TRBV6-5 many . CASSYGTSEQFF TGTGCCAGCAGTTATGGCACAAGTGAGCAGTTCTTC
TRBJ1-5 TRBV10-3 many . CAISESTGTDNQPQNF TGTGCCATCAGTGAGTCGACCGGGACCGACAATCAGCCCCAGAATTTT
TRBJ2-1 TRBV5-1 many . CASSLVGGEAYNEQFF TGCGCCAGCAGCTTGGTGGGGGGTGAGGCCTACAATGAGCAGTTCTTC
TRBJ2-1 TRBV11-2 many . CASSLEQGRQFF TGTGCCAGCAGCTTAGAACAGGGTAGGCAGTTCTTC
TRBJ1-5 TRBV10-2 many TRBD1 CASSVGQVLNQPQHF TGCGCCAGCAGTGTGGGACAGGTACTCAATCAGCCCCAGCATTTT
TRBJ2-1 TRBV9 many . CASSVADEQFF TGTGCCAGCAGTGTCGCGGATGAGCAGTTCTTC
TRBJ2-7 TRBV7-6 . . CASSLDPTSYEQYF TGTGCCAGCAGCTTAGATCCTACCTCCTACGAGCAGTACTTC
TRBJ2-7 TRBV20-1 many TRBD1 CSASGPGQGNEQYF TGCAGTGCTAGTGGACCGGGACAGGGGAACGAGCAGTACTTC
TRBJ2-5 TRBV12-3/TRBV12-4 many . CASSLATGSETQYF TGTGCCAGCAGTTTAGCGACGGGAAGCGAGACCCAGTACTTC